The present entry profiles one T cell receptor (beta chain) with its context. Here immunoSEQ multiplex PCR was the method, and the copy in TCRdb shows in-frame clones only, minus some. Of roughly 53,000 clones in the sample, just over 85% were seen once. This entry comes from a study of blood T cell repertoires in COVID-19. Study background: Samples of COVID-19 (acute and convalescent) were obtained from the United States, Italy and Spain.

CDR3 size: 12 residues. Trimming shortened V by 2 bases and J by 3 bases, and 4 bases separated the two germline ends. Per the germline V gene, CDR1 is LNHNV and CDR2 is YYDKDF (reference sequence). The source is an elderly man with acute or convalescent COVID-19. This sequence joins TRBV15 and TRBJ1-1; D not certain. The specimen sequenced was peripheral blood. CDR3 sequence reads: CATSRYDTEAFF. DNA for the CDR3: TGTGCCACCAGCAGATATGACACTGAAGCTTTCTTT.